The present TCR beta chain was sequenced within a study of PD-1 blockade in classical Hodgkin lymphoma. No patient escaped relapse after autologous stem cell transplantation, and brentuximab vedotin exposure varied. The data were produced by immunoSEQ multiplex PCR, yet TCRdb's version contains in-frame clones alone and is incomplete. The sample comprises 95,000 to 100,000 clones, 85% to 90% of which are singletons, and under 8% rests with the top ten. The V gene's germline CDR1 is ENHRY and CDR2 SYGVKD. Trimming took off 1 base at V and 1 base at J, with 8 bases between the two ends. The CDR3 has 14 residues.

Sequenced here: peripheral blood mononuclear cells (PBMCs), sampled before the second cycle of nivolumab. The genes are TRBV10-3 and TRBJ2-7; unclear D gene. The TCR was taken from a human donor with classical Hodgkin lymphoma. In DNA form, the CDR3 reads TGTGCCATCAGTGAGTTCAGAACGTCCTACGAGCAGTACTTC. Amino acids: CAISEFRTSYEQYF.